The rows below give T cell receptor beta chains drawn from one sample of a study of a mutant IDH1 vaccine in newly diagnosed glioma. The assay was immunoSEQ multiplex PCR, and TCRdb's table has in-frame clones only and misses some. This repertoire shows under 65,000 clones, roughly 80% found once; its top ten account for about a fifth. Sample: PBMCs, taken from a glioma patient treated with radiotherapy, temozolomide or both. The source is a young man with glioma. Both conserved end residues are part of each CDR3. Fields, in order: V gene, D gene, J gene, clone size, CDR3 protein, CDR3 DNA. A D gene is named only where the DNA matches it firmly. Size is stated for part of the rows, as once, few or many counts, or as a class when the clone is expanded.

>TRBV15|TRBD1|TRBJ1-4|.
CATSTTGNGNEKLFF
TGTGCCACCAGCACGACAGGGAACGGCAATGAAAAACTGTTTTTT
>TRBV7-2|TRBD1|TRBJ1-2|once
CASSLRGQGFIANYGYTF
TGTGCCAGCAGCCTAAGAGGACAGGGGTTTATTGCTAACTATGGCTACACCTTC
>TRBV13|TRBD2|TRBJ2-3|.
CASSLVGGGTDTQYF
TGTGCCAGCAGCTTGGTTGGGGGGGGCACAGATACGCAGTATTTT
>TRBV7-9|.|TRBJ1-2|once
CASSLSRGNGYTF
TGTGCCAGCAGCTTATCGCGGGGGAACGGCTACACCTTC
>TRBV28|.|TRBJ2-7|.
CASSFFSRAIYEQYF
TGTGCCAGCAGTTTCTTCTCGAGGGCAATCTACGAGCAGTACTTC
>TRBV13|.|TRBJ1-2|.
CASSPGLRNYGYTF
TGTGCCAGCAGCCCGGGCCTAAGGAACTATGGCTACACCTTC
>TRBV15|.|TRBJ1-2|.
CATSSKGRAGGYTF
TGTGCCACCAGCAGTAAGGGCAGGGCGGGGGGCTACACCTTC
>TRBV10-2|.|TRBJ2-4|.
CASSSAGVLAKNIQYF
TGCGCCAGCAGTTCTGCAGGGGTTCTAGCCAAAAACATTCAGTACTTC
>TRBV6-4|.|TRBJ2-1|.
CASSDQGSGRNEQFF
TGTGCCAGCAGCGATCAGGGCTCAGGGCGCAATGAGCAGTTCTTC
>TRBV29-1|.|TRBJ1-5|.
CSVAGMNSNQPQHF
TGCAGCGTTGCCGGGATGAATAGCAATCAGCCCCAGCATTTT
>TRBV6-5|.|TRBJ2-5|.
CASSYSWPPGETQYF
TGTGCCAGCAGTTACTCATGGCCGCCGGGAGAGACCCAGTACTTC
>TRBV7-2|TRBD1|TRBJ1-2|once
CASSRTGGIFGYTF
TGTGCCAGCAGCCGGACAGGGGGCATATTTGGCTACACCTTC
>TRBV6-5|.|TRBJ1-2|.
CASRLDKSYGYTF
TGTGCCAGCAGGCTCGACAAATCCTATGGCTACACCTTC
>TRBV5-1|TRBD2|TRBJ2-3|.
CASSPLGGGEADTQYF
TGCGCCAGCAGCCCCCTAGGCGGGGGGGAGGCAGATACGCAGTATTTT
>TRBV4-3|TRBD1|TRBJ1-1|.
CASSQDLGQGADTEAFF
TGCGCCAGCAGCCAAGATTTAGGACAGGGGGCGGACACTGAAGCTTTCTTT
>TRBV6-5|TRBD1|TRBJ1-2|.
CASSRTGQLYGYTF
TGTGCCAGCAGCAGAACGGGACAGCTATATGGCTACACCTTC
>TRBV7-8|.|TRBJ1-1|few
CASSLVTGAGGMNTEAFF
TGTGCCAGCAGCTTAGTTACCGGGGCTGGCGGCATGAACACTGAAGCTTTCTTT
>TRBV7-2|.|TRBJ2-1|.
CASSLSGLSYNEQFF
TGTGCCAGCAGTTTATCGGGGCTGTCCTACAATGAGCAGTTCTTC
>TRBV30|.|TRBJ2-3|.
CAWRPGLALYTDTQYF
TGTGCCTGGAGGCCCGGGCTAGCCCTATACACAGATACGCAGTATTTT
>TRBV5-1|.|TRBJ1-1|.
CASSLVPGDTEAFF
TGCGCCAGCAGCTTGGTGCCAGGGGACACTGAAGCTTTCTTT
>TRBV11-2|TRBD1|TRBJ1-1|.
CASSLEAQGAGTEAFF
TGTGCCAGCAGCTTAGAGGCCCAGGGGGCTGGGACTGAAGCTTTCTTT
>TRBV7-2|.|TRBJ2-7|.
CASSLELAPGREQYF
TGTGCCAGCAGCTTAGAATTAGCCCCAGGTCGCGAGCAGTACTTC
>TRBV4-1|.|TRBJ1-3|.
CASSQVYREGGNTIYF
TGCGCCAGCAGCCAAGTCTACAGGGAAGGAGGAAACACCATATATTTT
>TRBV5-5|.|TRBJ1-1|.
CASSRATAGNTEAFF
TGTGCCAGCAGCCGGGCAACGGCGGGGAACACTGAAGCTTTCTTT
>TRBV25-1|.|TRBJ1-1|.
CASSSTGTTEAFF
TGTGCCAGCAGCTCCACAGGGACTACTGAAGCTTTCTTT
>TRBV30|TRBD2|TRBJ2-1|.
CASTSLAGSSYNEQFF
TGTGCCTCTACGTCTTTAGCGGGAAGCTCCTACAATGAGCAGTTCTTC
>TRBV4-3|.|TRBJ1-1|.
CASSLSTGNTEAFF
TGCGCCAGCAGCCTTTCGACGGGGAACACTGAAGCTTTCTTT
>TRBV5-4|.|TRBJ1-5|.
CASSLAKEQENQPQHF
TGTGCCAGCAGCTTGGCCAAGGAACAGGAGAATCAGCCCCAGCATTTT
>TRBV2|.|TRBJ2-6|.
CASIRRLRPSGANVLTF
TGTGCCAGCATACGTCGGCTGAGGCCCTCTGGGGCCAACGTCCTGACTTTC
>TRBV9|.|TRBJ1-4|.
CASSVAVATNEKLFF
TGTGCCAGCAGCGTAGCTGTTGCAACTAATGAAAAACTGTTTTTT